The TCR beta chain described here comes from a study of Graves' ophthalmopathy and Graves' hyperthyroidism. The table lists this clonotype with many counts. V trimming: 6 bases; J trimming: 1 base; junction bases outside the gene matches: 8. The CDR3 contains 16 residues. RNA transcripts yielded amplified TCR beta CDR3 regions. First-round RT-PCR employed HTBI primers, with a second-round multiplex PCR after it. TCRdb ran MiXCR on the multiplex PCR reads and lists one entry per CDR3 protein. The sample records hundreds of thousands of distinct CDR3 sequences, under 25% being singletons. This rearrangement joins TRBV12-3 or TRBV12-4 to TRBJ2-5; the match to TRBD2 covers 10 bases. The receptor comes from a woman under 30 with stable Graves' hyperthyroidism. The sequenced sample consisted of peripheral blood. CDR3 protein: CASSPSLAGAQETQYF. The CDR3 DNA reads TGTGCCAGCAGCCCGAGCCTAGCGGGAGCCCAAGAGACCCAGTACTTC.